This T cell receptor beta chain was captured in a study of T cell clusters in autoimmune cytopenias. TRB rearrangements were amplified by touch-down multiplex PCR with mixed TRB-A/B primers. TCRdb re-called the multiplex PCR reads and shows each CDR3 protein once, DNA omitted. Its listing shows approximately 11,000 distinct CDR3 sequences. TRB was amplified from approximately 250 ng of peripheral blood genomic DNA per sample. Per the germline V gene, CDR1 is MNHEY and CDR2 is SMNVEV (reference sequence). The CDR3 loop spans 13 amino acids. Findings and caveats of the study: TRB repertoire shifts in secondary cytopenia and chronic lymphocytic leukemia mostly reflected lymphoma, not autoimmunity. Compared with active autoimmune hepatitis patients, healthy donors showed approximately 3-fold more exclusive TRB clusters.

According to its frequency, this clonotype is medium-sized. Its antigen remains unknown. This same sample was also part of a study on T cell repertoires in aging, cancer and after chemotherapy. As that study records: Donor ages fell into six groups from 30 or younger up to 70 or older. Healthy donor repertoires were recorded over several months to years and showed clear clonal overlap.

V usage is TRBV27 and J usage is TRBJ1-2; the D call from TCRdb, TRBD1, cannot be confirmed without DNA. The source material was peripheral blood. The origin of this receptor is a human donor in good health. CDR3 loop: CASSLSGARGYTF.